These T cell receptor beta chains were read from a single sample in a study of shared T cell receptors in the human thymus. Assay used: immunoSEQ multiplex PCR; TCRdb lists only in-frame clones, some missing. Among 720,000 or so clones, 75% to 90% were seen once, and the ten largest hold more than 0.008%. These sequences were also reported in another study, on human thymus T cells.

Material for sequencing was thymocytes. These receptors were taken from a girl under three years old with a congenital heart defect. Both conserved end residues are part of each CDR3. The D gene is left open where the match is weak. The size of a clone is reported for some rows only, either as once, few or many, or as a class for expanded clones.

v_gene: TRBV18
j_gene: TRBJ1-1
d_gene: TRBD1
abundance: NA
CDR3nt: TGTGCCAGCTCACCCCGACAGGGGGCGAACACTGAAGCTTTCTTT
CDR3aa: CASSPRQGANTEAFF

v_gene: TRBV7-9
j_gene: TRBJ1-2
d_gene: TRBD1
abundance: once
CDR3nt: TGTGCCAGCAGCCTAACCTCGGGACAGGGCTACTATGGCTACACCTTC
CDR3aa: CASSLTSGQGYYGYTF

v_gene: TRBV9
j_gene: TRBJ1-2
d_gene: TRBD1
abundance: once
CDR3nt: TGTGCCAGCAGCGGAGCACAGGGGGCGCGTGGCTACACCTTC
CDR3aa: CASSGAQGARGYTF

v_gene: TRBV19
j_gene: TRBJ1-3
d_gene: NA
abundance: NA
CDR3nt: TGTGCCAGTAGTCCCTTTGGGCCTTACACTGGAAACACCATATATTTT
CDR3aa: CASSPFGPYTGNTIYF

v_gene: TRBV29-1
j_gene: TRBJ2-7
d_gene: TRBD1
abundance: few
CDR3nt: TGCAGCGTTGGGGACAGGGCCATACGCGAGCAGTACTTC
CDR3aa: CSVGDRAIREQYF

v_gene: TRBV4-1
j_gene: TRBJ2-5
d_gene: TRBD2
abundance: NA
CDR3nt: TGCGCCAGCAGCCATGCTCTAGCGGGGGGGGAGACCCAGTACTTC
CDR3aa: CASSHALAGGETQYF

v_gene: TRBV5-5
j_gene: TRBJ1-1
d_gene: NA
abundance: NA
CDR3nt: TGTGCCAGCAGCTTGGATCAGGGCCGTGAAGCTTTCTTT
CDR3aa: CASSLDQGREAFF

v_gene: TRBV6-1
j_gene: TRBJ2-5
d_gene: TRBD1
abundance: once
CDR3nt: TGTGCCAGCAGTTGGGACAGGAGAAATCAAGAGACCCAGTACTTC
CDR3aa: CASSWDRRNQETQYF

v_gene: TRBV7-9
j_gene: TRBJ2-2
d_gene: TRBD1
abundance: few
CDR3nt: TGTGCCAGCAGCCGGACAGAAGTGACAGGGGAAAACACCGGGGAGCTGTTTTTT
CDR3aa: CASSRTEVTGENTGELFF

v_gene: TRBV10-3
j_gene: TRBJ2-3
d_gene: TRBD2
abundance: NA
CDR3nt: TGTGCCATCAGTGTAGGAGCGGGGGGGCCCCGAGATACGCAGTATTTT
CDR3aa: CAISVGAGGPRDTQYF

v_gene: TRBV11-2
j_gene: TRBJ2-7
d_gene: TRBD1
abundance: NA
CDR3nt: TGTGCCAGCAGCATTGAACGGGGACAGGCCCAATACGAGCAGTACTTC
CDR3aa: CASSIERGQAQYEQYF

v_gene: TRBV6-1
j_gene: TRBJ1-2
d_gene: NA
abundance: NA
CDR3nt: TGTGCCAGCAGTGAACCGGTACAGGCCATAGATATTGGCTACACCTTC
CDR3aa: CASSEPVQAIDIGYTF

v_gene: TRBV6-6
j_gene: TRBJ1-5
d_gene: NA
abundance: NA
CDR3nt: TGTGCCAGCAGCGGGGGGCGACACCCGGCCCAGCATTTT
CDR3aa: CASSGGRHPAQHF

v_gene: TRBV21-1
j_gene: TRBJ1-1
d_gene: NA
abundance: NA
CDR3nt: TGTGCCAGCAGCAAAACGGGACAGGGTGGGCCTGAAGCTTTCTTT
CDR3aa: CASSKTGQGGPEAFF

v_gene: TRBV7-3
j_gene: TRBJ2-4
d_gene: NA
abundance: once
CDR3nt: TGTGCCAGCAGCCCAGTGGAGTTTGCGTACTTC
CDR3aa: CASSPVEFAYF

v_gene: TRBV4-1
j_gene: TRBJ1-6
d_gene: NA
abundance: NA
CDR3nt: TGCGCCAGCAGCCAAGAACATGCGGACTCGCCAGTAAATTCACCCCTCCACTTT
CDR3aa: CASSQEHADSPVNSPLHF

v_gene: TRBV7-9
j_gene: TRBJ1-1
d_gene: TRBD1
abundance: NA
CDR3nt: TGTGCCAGCAGTATCGTACCCCCTGACAGGGGCACTGAAGCTTTCTTT
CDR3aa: CASSIVPPDRGTEAFF

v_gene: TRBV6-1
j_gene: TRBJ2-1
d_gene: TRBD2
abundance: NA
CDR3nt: TGTGCCAGCAGTGCGGGGGGGCCCTACAATGAGCAGTTCTTC
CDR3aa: CASSAGGPYNEQFF

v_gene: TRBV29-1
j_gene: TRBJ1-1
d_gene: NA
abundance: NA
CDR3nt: TGCAGCGATCGGGTGGGGGCCGGCACTGAAGCTTTCTTT
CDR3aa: CSDRVGAGTEAFF

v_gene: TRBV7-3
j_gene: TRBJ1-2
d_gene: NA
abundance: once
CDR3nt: TGTGCCAGCAGCCCGGCGGGGGAGGGGATTTATGGCTACACCTTC
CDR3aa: CASSPAGEGIYGYTF

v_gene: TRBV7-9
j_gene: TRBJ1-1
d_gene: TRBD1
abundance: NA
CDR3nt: TGTGCCAGCGAGCCACAGGGGGCCGCGGTGAACACTGAAGCTTTCTTT
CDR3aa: CASEPQGAAVNTEAFF

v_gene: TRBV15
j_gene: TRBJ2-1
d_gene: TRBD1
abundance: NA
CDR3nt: TGTGCCACCAGCAGGGCCGGGACAGGGCATTACAATGAGCAGTTCTTC
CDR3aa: CATSRAGTGHYNEQFF

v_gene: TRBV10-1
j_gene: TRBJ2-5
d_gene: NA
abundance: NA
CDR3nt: TGCGCCAGCTCCCCACTCAACAGGGTCGGACCCCAGTACTTC
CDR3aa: CASSPLNRVGPQYF

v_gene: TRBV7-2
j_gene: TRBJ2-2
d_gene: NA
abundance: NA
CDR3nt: TGTGCCAGCAGCCCACAGGGATTCACCCACGCGAACACCGGGGAGCTGTTTTTT
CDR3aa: CASSPQGFTHANTGELFF

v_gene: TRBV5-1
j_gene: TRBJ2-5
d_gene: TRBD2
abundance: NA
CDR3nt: TGCGCCAGCAGAAACCCGCTCCGTAGCGGGGGACTCCAAGAGACCCAGTACTTC
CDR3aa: CASRNPLRSGGLQETQYF

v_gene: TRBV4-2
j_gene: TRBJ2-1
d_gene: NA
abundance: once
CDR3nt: TGTGCCAGCAGCCAAGCTGAGAGCTCGCATGAGCAGTTCTTC
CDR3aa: CASSQAESSHEQFF

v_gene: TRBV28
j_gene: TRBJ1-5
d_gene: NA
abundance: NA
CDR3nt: TGTGCCAGCAGTCCCAGGGCAAGCAATCAGCCCCAGCATTTT
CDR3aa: CASSPRASNQPQHF

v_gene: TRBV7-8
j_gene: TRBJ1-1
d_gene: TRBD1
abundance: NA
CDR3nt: TGTGCCAGCAACATGGCGGACAGGGGAGACACTGAAGCTTTCTTT
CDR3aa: CASNMADRGDTEAFF

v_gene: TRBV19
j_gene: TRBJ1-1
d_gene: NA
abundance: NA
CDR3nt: TGTGCCAGTAGCGCTGGGAGAGGTGTCGGATCCGGGAACACTGAAGCTTTCTTT
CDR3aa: CASSAGRGVGSGNTEAFF

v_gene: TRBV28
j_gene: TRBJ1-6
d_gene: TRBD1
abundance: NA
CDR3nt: TGTGCCAGCAGGACCTCTCCCCTCGGAAGGCAGGGGGCTCGATCCTATAATTCACCCCTCCACTTT
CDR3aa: CASRTSPLGRQGARSYNSPLHF

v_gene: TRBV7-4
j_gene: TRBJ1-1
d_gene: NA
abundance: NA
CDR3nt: TGTGCCAGCAGCTTAGCAAACGCCACCGGTGGGCTTAACACTGAAGCTTTCTTT
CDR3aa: CASSLANATGGLNTEAFF

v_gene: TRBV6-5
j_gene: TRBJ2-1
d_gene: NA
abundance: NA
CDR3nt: TGTGCCAGCACTCAGTTCCGCGGCTCCTACAATGAGCAGTTCTTC
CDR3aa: CASTQFRGSYNEQFF

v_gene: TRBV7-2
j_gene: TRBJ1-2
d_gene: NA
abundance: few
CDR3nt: TGTGCCACAAAGGGGGGGGTCTCTGGCTACACCTTC
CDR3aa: CATKGGVSGYTF

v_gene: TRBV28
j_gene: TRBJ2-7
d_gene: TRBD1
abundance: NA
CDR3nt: TGTGCCAGCAGTTTATTTCTGGACAGGGTTTTAATGTCAGTGTCCGACGAGCAGTACTTC
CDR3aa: CASSLFLDRVLMSVSDEQYF

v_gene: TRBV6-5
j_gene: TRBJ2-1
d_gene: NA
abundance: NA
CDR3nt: TGTGCCAGCAGTGCGGGCTACAATGAGCAGTTCTTC
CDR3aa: CASSAGYNEQFF

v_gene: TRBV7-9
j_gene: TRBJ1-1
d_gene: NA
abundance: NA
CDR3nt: TGTGCCAGCAGCTATCATTGGGACTCTCGGAAGGATGAAGCTTTCTTT
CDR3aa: CASSYHWDSRKDEAFF

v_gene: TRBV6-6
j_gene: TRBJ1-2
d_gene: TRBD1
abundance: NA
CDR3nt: TGTGCCAGCAGTTACGGGACAGGGGACTATGGCTACACCTTC
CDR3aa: CASSYGTGDYGYTF

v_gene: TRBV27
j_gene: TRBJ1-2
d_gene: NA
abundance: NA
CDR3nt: TGTGCCAGCAGTTTGTTCAGAAACTATGGCTACACCTTC
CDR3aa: CASSLFRNYGYTF

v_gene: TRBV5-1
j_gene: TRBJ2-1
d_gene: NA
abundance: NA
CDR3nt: TGCGCCAGCAGCTTGGCCTTGTCAGGGTTCAATGAGCAGTTCTTC
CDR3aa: CASSLALSGFNEQFF

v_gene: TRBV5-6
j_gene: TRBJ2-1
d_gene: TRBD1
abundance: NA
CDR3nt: TGTGCCAGCAGCCACGGGCAGGGGGATGAGCAGTTCTTC
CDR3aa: CASSHGQGDEQFF

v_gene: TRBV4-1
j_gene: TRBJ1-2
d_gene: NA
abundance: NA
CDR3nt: TGCGCCAGCAGCCAAGAGCGGGACCTCTCCTCTGGCTACACCTTC
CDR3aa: CASSQERDLSSGYTF

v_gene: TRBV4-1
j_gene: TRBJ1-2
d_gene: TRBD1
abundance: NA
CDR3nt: TGCGCCAGCAGCCAAGCCCCGGTAACAGGGGGCTATGGCTACACCTTC
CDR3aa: CASSQAPVTGGYGYTF

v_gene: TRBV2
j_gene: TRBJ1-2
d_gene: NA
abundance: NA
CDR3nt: TGTGCCAGCAGTGAAAGGGGATCCAGGGGTCGCGGCTACACCTTC
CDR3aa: CASSERGSRGRGYTF

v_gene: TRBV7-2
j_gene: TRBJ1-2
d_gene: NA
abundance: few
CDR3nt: TGTGCCAGCAGCTATCGCGGACCCGGGGCTAACTATGGCTACACCTTC
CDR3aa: CASSYRGPGANYGYTF

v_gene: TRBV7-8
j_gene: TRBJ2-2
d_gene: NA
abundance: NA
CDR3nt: TGTGCCAGCAGCCTCTGGTCCCCGGGCACCGGGGAGCTGTTTTTT
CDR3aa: CASSLWSPGTGELFF

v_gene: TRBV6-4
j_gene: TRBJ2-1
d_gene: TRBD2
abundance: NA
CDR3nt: TGTGCCAGCAGTGACAATACTACTAGCGGGGTCCCTTCCAATGAGCAGTTCTTC
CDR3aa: CASSDNTTSGVPSNEQFF

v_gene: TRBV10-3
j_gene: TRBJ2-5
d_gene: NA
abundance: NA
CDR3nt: TGTGCCATCAGTGTGGGCAGCCAAGAGACCCAGTACTTC
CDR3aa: CAISVGSQETQYF

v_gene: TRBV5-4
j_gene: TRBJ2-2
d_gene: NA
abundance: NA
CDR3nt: TGTGCCAGCAGCGACAACAGGGAGGGGGGGGAGCTGTTTTTT
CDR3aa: CASSDNREGGELFF

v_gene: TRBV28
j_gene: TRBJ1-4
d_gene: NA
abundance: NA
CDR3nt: TGTGCCAGCAGTCCACAGGTCCAAATACTGTTTTTT
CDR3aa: CASSPQVQILFF

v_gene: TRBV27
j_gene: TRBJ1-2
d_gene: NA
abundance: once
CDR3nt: TGTGCCAGCAGAACAGAGGGTGGCTATGGCTACACCTTC
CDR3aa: CASRTEGGYGYTF

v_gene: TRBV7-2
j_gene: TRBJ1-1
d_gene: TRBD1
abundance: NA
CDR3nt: TGTGCCAGCAGCTTACCTTTCACGACAGGGGAGGCTGAAGCTTTCTTT
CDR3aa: CASSLPFTTGEAEAFF